This TCR beta chain is drawn from a study of control samples from healthy donors and cancer patients. Looked up from germline, CDR1 is GTSNPN and CDR2 is SVGIG (reference sequence). The CDR3 totals 15 residues. V lost 2 bases to trimming and J lost 6 bases; unmatched junction nucleotides: 9. TCRdb's copy holds only in-frame clones and misses some; the assay was immunoSEQ multiplex PCR. The table records about 130,000 clones, less than 90% of them present only once. The sequence derives from a young man in good health. The chain links TRBV30 to TRBJ2-7; TRBD2 matches at 11 bases. Specimen: blood. CDR3 in DNA: TGTGCCTGGAGTTACCTTAGCGGGAGGGCCTCCGAGCAGTACTTC. It yields the protein CAWSYLSGRASEQYF.